This entry features one T cell receptor beta chain sequence. Sequenced by immunoSEQ multiplex PCR; TCRdb stores in-frame clones only, minus some. The table records around 160,000 clones, roughly 80% of them present only once. The trim removed 0 bases at V and 4 bases at J, leaving 5 bases unmatched. The CDR3 extends over 16 amino acids. Germline V gives CDR1 SGDLS, CDR2 YYNGEE. This specimen comes from a study of blood T cell repertoires in COVID-19. Study in general: Both acute and convalescent COVID-19 samples were obtained from the United States, Italy and Spain. In each case, the material was cDNA or gDNA derived from T cells, B-cell-depleted T cells, or PBMCs.

Study members were between about 18 and 90 years old and lived in 24 US regions. The sequence derives from a middle-aged man who had recovered from COVID-19. The J gene is TRBJ2-1, the V gene TRBV9; 9 nucleotides align to TRBD1. The sequenced sample consisted of PBMCs or T cells enriched from blood (not recorded which). In nucleotides, the CDR3 is TGTGCCAGCAGCGTAGGGGACAGGGAGCTATACAATGAGCAGTTCTTC. Its protein product is CASSVGDRELYNEQFF.